This TCR beta chain was observed in a study of T cells in Graves' hyperthyroidism and ophthalmopathy. Researchers took RNA transcripts and amplified the TCR beta CDR3 regions from them. First-round RT-PCR targeting the TCR CDR3 was performed with the HTBI primer set. TCRdb fed the multiplex PCR reads into MiXCR, producing one record per CDR3 protein. In the table there are about 620,000 distinct CDR3 sequences, 16% of which are singletons. Germline lookup yields CDR1 SGHRS and CDR2 YFSETQ. The CDR3 consists of 13 residues. Trimming stripped 6 bases from V and 1 base from J, with 9 bases between. Subjects aged 18 to 65 presented with newly diagnosed hyperthyroidism of less than 2 months' duration. This clonotype was detected ten times or more.

The TCR sequence derives from a woman in her twenties or thirties with Graves' hyperthyroidism. The chain couples TRBV5-1 to TRBJ2-3; D is undetermined. Sequencing was done on a sample of blood. CDR3 residues: CASNPPGTDTQYF. The CDR3 DNA follows: TGCGCCAGCAACCCGCCCGGCACAGATACGCAGTATTTT.